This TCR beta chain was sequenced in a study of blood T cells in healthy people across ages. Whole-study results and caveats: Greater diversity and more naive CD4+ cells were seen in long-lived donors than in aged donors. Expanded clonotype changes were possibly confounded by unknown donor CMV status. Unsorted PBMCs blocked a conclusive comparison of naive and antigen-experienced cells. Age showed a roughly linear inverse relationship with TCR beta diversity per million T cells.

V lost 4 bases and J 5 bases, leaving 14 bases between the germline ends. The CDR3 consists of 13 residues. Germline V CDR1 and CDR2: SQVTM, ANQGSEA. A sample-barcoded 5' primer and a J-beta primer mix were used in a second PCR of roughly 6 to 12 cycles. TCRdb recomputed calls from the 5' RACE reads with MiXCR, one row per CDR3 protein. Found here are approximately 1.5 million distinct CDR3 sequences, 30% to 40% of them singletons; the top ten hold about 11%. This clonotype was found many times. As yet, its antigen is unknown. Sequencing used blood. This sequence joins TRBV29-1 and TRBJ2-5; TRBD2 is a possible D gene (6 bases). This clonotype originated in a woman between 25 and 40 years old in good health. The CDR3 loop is CSVAPGSRETQYF. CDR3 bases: TGCAGCGTTGCTCCCGGGAGTCGGGAGACCCAGTACTTC.